This TCR beta chain was captured in a study of CD8+CD57+ T cells in acquired aplastic anemia. The wider study: Average DNA yield from sorted CD4+ and CD8+ cells was approximately 3 ug.

Investigators profiled TCR beta VDJ and CDR3 from genomic DNA template. TCRdb re-analysed the reads in MiXCR, keeping a single row per CDR3 protein. Of roughly 260,000 distinct CDR3 sequences in the sample, around half were seen once. This clonotype was found many times. Its specificity is unknown. Points from the study as a whole: Sharing between patients and controls was observed for about 27 CD8+ CDR3 sequences.

An expansion of CD8+CD57+ cells by flow cytometry had been shown in patients chosen for sequencing. Blood samples were obtained from patients who had received no prior therapy. The CDR3 sequence is 14 residues long. V was cut by 2 bases and J by 4 bases, with 11 bases left in between. Germline values: CDR1 LNHDA, CDR2 SQIVND (reference sequence). This sequence was found in a human donor with aplastic anemia. Sample: sorted CD4+, CD8+, or CD8+CD57+ T cells (not recorded which) from PBMCs. The rearrangement uses TRBV19 and TRBJ1-2; D is perhaps TRBD1 (6 bases). CDR3 residues: CASSILTGSYGYTF. The CDR3 DNA reads as TGTGCCAGTAGTATACTAACAGGGTCCTATGGCTACACCTTC.